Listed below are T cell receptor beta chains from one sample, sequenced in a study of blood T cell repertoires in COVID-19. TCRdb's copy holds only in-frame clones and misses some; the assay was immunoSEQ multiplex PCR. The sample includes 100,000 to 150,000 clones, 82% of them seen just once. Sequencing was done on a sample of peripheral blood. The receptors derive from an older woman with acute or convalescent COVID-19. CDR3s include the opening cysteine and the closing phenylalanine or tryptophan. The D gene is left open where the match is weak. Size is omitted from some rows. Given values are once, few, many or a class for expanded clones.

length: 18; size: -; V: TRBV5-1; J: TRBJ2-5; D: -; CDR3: CASSLLIFGGTQGRTQYF; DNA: TGCGCCAGCAGCTTGCTTATCTTTGGCGGGACCCAGGGCCGGACCCAGTACTTC
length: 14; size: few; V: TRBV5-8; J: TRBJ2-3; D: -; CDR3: CASGGAIRTDTQYF; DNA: TGTGCCAGCGGGGGGGCAATTCGCACAGATACGCAGTATTTT
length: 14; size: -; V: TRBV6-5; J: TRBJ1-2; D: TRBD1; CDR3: CASSLRGGVYGYTF; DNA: TGTGCCAGCAGTCTCCGAGGGGGCGTCTATGGCTACACCTTC
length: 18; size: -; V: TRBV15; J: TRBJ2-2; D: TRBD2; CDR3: CATSRDSGTSGVVGELFF; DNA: TGTGCCACCAGCAGAGATTCCGGGACTAGCGGGGTGGTCGGGGAGCTGTTTTTT
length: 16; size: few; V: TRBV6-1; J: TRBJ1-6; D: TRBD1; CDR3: CASSEGQGSFVSPLHF; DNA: TGTGCCAGCAGTGAAGGACAGGGGTCCTTTGTTTCACCCCTCCACTTT
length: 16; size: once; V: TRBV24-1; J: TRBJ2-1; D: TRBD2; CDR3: CATSDMTSGGTDEQFF; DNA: TGTGCCACCAGTGATATGACTAGCGGGGGGACCGATGAGCAGTTCTTC
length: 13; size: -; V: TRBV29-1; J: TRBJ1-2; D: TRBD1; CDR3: CSVGKGQNYGYTF; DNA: TGCAGCGTGGGAAAGGGACAGAACTATGGCTACACCTTC
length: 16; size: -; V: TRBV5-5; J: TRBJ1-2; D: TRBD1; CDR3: CASSPTSDRGHDGYTF; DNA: TGTGCCAGCAGCCCGACGTCGGACAGGGGGCATGATGGCTACACCTTC
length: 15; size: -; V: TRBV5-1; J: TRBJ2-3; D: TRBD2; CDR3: CASSLSAGGPDTQYF; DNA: TGCGCCAGCAGCTTATCAGCGGGGGGCCCAGATACGCAGTATTTT
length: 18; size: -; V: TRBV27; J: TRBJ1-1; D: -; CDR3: CASSFSFFGQLLNTEAFF; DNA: TGTGCCAGCAGTTTTTCTTTTTTCGGACAGCTCCTGAACACTGAAGCTTTCTTT
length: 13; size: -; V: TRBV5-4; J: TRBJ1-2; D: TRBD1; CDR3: CASSDRDSRGYTF; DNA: TGTGCCAGCAGCGATAGGGACAGCCGGGGCTACACCTTC
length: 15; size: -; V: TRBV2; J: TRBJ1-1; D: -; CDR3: CASSEARTANTEAFF; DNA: TGTGCCAGCAGTGAAGCGCGTACAGCCAACACTGAAGCTTTCTTT
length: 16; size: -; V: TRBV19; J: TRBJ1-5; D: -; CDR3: CASSMGFGAGDQPQHF; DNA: TGTGCCAGTAGTATGGGTTTTGGGGCAGGGGATCAGCCCCAGCATTTT
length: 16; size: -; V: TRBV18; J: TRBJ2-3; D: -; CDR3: CASSPSGLASTDTQYF; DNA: TGTGCCAGCTCACCCTCGGGACTTGCAAGCACAGATACGCAGTATTTT
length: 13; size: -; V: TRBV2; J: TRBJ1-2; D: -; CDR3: CASSESGRDGYTF; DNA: TGTGCCAGCAGTGAATCGGGAAGGGATGGCTACACCTTC
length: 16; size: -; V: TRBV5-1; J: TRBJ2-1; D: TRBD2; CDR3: CASSYGRGGSYNEQFF; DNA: TGCGCCAGCAGCTACGGTCGGGGGGGTTCCTACAATGAGCAGTTCTTC
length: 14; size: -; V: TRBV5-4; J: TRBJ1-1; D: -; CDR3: CASSMRGSNTEAFF; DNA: TGTGCCAGCAGCATGAGGGGGTCTAACACTGAAGCTTTCTTT
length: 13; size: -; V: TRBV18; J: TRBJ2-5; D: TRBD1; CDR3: CASSRDRQETQYF; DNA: TGTGCCAGCTCTAGGGACAGGCAAGAGACCCAGTACTTC
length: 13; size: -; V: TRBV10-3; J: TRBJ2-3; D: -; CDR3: CAIRETSTDTQYF; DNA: TGTGCCATCAGGGAGACTAGCACAGATACGCAGTATTTT
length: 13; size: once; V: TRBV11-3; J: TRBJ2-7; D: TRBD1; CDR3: CASSRGQTYEQYF; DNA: TGTGCCAGCTCGAGGGGACAGACCTACGAGCAGTACTTC
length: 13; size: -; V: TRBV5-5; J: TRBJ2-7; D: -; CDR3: CASSLAVRPRLYF; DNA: TGTGCCAGCAGCTTGGCCGTCAGGCCAAGGTTGTACTTC
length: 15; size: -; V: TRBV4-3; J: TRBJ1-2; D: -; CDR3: CASSQVPQEIYGYTF; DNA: TGCGCCAGCAGCCAAGTCCCACAGGAGATCTATGGCTACACCTTC
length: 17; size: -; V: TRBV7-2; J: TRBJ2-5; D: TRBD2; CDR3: CASSLVATSGGQETQYF; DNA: TGTGCCAGCAGCTTAGTCGCGACTAGCGGGGGGCAAGAGACCCAGTACTTC
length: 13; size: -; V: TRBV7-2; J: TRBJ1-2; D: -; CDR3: CASSPDKNYGYTF; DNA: TGTGCCAGCAGCCCGGACAAGAATTATGGCTACACCTTC
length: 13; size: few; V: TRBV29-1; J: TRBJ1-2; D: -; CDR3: CSVEGDFNYGYTF; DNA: TGCAGCGTTGAGGGGGACTTTAACTATGGCTACACCTTC
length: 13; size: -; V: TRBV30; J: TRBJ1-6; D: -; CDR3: CASERDRNSPLHF; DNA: TGTGCCTCGGAGAGGGATCGTAATTCACCCCTCCACTTT
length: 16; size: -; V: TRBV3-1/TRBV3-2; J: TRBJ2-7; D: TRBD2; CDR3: CASSPTWLAGDYEQYF; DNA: TGTGCCAGCAGCCCCACCTGGCTAGCGGGGGATTACGAGCAGTACTTC
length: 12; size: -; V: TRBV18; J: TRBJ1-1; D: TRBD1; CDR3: CASSRQGVEAFF; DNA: TGTGCCAGCTCAAGACAGGGAGTCGAGGCTTTCTTT
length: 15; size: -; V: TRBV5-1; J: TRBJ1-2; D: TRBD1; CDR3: CASSRPGQGLSGYTF; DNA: TGCGCCAGCAGCCGTCCGGGACAGGGTCTTTCTGGCTACACCTTC
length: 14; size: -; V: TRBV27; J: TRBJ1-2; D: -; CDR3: CASSLSRTMDGYTF; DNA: TGTGCCAGCAGTTTATCACGCACAATGGATGGCTACACCTTC
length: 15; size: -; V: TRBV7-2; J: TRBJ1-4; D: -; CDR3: CASSLVGGRNEKLFF; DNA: TGTGCCAGCAGCTTAGTTGGGGGCCGTAATGAAAAACTGTTTTTT
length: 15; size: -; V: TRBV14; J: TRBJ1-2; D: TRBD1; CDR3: CASSQVVTGDYGYTF; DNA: TGTGCCAGCAGCCAAGTCGTGACAGGGGATTATGGCTACACCTTC
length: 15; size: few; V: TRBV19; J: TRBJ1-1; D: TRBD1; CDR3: CASSIGLQGVEEAFF; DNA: TGTGCCAGTAGTATAGGCCTACAGGGGGTGGAAGAAGCTTTCTTT
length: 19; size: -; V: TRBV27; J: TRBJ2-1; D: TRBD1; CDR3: CASRVAPGTGAEDYNEQFF; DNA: TGTGCCAGCAGAGTCGCTCCCGGGACAGGGGCGGAAGACTACAATGAGCAGTTCTTC
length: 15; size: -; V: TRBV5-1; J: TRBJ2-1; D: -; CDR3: CASSTGGGPYNEQFF; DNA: TGCGCCAGCAGCACGGGCGGGGGCCCCTACAATGAGCAGTTCTTC
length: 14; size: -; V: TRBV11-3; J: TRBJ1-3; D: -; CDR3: CASSPGGAGNTIYF; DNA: TGTGCCAGCAGCCCCGGAGGGGCTGGAAACACCATATATTTT
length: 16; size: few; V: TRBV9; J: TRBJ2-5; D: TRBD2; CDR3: CASGSASGGVGETQYF; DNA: TGTGCCAGCGGTTCGGCTAGCGGGGGGGTTGGTGAGACCCAGTACTTC
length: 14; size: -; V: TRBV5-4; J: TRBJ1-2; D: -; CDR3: CASSLGHLDYGYTF; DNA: TGTGCCAGCAGCTTGGGGCACCTTGACTATGGCTACACCTTC
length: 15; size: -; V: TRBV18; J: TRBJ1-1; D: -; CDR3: CASSPRNGRQIEAFF; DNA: TGTGCCAGCTCACCACGAAACGGCCGACAGATTGAAGCTTTCTTT
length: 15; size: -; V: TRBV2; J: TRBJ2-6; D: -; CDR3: CAILRHGTGANVLTF; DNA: TGTGCCATCCTCCGACACGGGACTGGGGCCAACGTCCTGACTTTC
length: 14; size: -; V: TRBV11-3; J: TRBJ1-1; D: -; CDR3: CASSLDGSGTEAFF; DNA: TGTGCCAGCAGCTTAGACGGGAGTGGAACTGAAGCTTTCTTT
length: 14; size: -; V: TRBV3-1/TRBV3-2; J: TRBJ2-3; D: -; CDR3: CASSQHGAEATQYF; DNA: TGTGCCAGCAGCCAACACGGCGCGGAGGCTACGCAGTATTTT
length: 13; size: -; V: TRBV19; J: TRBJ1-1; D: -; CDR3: CASSPGPVSDSFF; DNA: TGTGCCAGTAGCCCTGGTCCGGTTTCTGATTCTTTCTTT
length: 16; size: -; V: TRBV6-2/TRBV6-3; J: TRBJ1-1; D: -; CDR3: CASSYSGRQLNTEAFF; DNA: TGTGCCAGCAGTTACTCAGGGAGGCAATTGAACACTGAAGCTTTCTTT
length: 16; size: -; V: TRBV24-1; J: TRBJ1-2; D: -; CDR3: CATSDSINRENYGYTF; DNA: TGTGCCACCAGTGATTCCATAAACAGGGAGAACTATGGCTACACCTTC
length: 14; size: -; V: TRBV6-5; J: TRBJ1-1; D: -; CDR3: CASRGAGVRTEAFF; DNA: TGTGCCAGCAGGGGGGCAGGGGTAAGGACTGAAGCTTTCTTT
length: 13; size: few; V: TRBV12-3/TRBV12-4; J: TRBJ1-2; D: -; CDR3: CASSLRGGYGYTF; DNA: TGTGCCAGCAGTTTACGGGGTGGCTATGGCTACACCTTC
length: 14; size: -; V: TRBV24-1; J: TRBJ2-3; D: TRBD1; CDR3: CATSDRQGADTQYF; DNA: TGTGCCACCAGTGATAGACAGGGCGCAGATACGCAGTATTTT
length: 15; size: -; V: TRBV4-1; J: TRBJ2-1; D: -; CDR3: CASSQEGRLDNEQFF; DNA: TGCGCCAGCAGCCAAGAGGGTCGACTAGACAATGAGCAGTTCTTC
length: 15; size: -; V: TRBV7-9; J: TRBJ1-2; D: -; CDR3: CASSSDFPPNYGYTF; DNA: TGTGCCAGCAGCTCGGACTTCCCGCCCAACTATGGCTACACCTTC
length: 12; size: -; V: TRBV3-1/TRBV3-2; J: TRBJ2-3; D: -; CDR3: CASTGMSDTQYF; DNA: TGTGCCAGCACCGGGATGTCAGATACGCAGTATTTT
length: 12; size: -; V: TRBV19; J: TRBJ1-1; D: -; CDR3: CASSIGGPEAFF; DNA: TGTGCCAGTAGTATAGGGGGGCCTGAAGCTTTCTTT
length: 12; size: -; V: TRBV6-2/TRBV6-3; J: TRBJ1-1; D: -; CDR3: CASSYPRTEAFF; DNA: TGTGCCAGCAGTTATCCTAGAACTGAAGCTTTCTTT
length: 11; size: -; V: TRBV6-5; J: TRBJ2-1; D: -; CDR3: CASSFNNEQFF; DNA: TGTGCCAGCAGTTTTAACAATGAGCAGTTCTTC
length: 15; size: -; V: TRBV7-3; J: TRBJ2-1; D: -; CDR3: CASSLSGLSYNEQFF; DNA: TGTGCCAGCAGCTTATCGGGGTTATCCTACAATGAGCAGTTCTTC
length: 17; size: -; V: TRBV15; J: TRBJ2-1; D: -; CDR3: CATSRAGDPSSYNEQFF; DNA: TGTGCCACCAGCAGAGCGGGGGATCCTAGCTCCTACAATGAGCAGTTCTTC
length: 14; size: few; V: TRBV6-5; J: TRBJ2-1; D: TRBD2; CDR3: CASSYSGGAREQFF; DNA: TGTGCCAGCAGTTACTCCGGGGGGGCCCGGGAGCAGTTCTTC
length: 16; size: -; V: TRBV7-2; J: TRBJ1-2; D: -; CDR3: CASSLAGHLPGYGYTF; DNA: TGTGCCAGCAGCTTAGCGGGACATTTACCTGGCTATGGCTACACCTTC
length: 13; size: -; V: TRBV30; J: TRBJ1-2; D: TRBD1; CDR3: CAWGRDRPYGYTF; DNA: TGTGCCTGGGGACGGGACAGGCCTTATGGCTACACCTTC